Listed below are T cell receptor beta chains from one sample, sequenced in a study of shared clonotypes between healthy human individuals. Libraries were prepared by immunoSEQ multiplex PCR; TCRdb keeps only in-frame clonotypes and omits some of them. The sample contains more than 400,000 clones, about 84% of which appear only once. Sample: PBMCs. These receptors came from a woman between 35 and 50 years old in good health. Some clones in this sample may be carry-over from other donors' samples. The CDR3 runs from the conserved cysteine through the conserved F or W. D genes are given only for firm matches. Not all rows give a size; the values are once, few, many and, for expanded clones, a class.

v_gene,d_gene,j_gene,abundance,CDR3aa,CDR3nt
TRBV9,TRBD2,TRBJ2-7,NA,CASSVDYGRAYEQYF,TGTGCCAGCAGCGTAGATTACGGGAGGGCGTACGAGCAGTACTTC
TRBV11-1,NA,TRBJ1-1,NA,CASSLVGNTEAFF,TGTGCCAGCAGCTTAGTGGGGAACACTGAAGCTTTCTTT
TRBV7-9,TRBD1,TRBJ2-3,NA,CASSVPGQSTDTQYF,TGTGCCAGCAGCGTGCCGGGACAGAGCACAGATACGCAGTATTTT
TRBV29-1,TRBD2,TRBJ2-1,NA,CSVEEWTSGSLNEQFF,TGCAGCGTTGAAGAATGGACTAGCGGGAGTCTCAATGAGCAGTTCTTC
TRBV6-1,TRBD1,TRBJ1-1,NA,CASSATGGRTEAFF,TGTGCCAGCAGTGCCACAGGGGGCAGAACTGAAGCTTTCTTT
TRBV4-3,NA,TRBJ1-2,NA,CASSQDSLGGQGYGYTF,TGCGCCAGCAGCCAAGATAGTCTGGGAGGGCAGGGCTATGGCTACACCTTC
TRBV5-1,TRBD1,TRBJ2-3,once,CASSLGGTGETNTQYF,TGCGCCAGCAGCTTGGGCGGGACAGGGGAAACTAATACGCAGTATTTT
TRBV19,NA,TRBJ1-1,NA,CASSATVNTEAFF,TGTGCCAGTAGTGCGACAGTGAACACTGAAGCTTTCTTT
TRBV6-6,NA,TRBJ1-1,once,CASSWRTEAFF,TGTGCCAGCAGTTGGAGAACTGAAGCTTTCTTT
TRBV7-3,TRBD2,TRBJ2-2,NA,CASSQGLASTGELFF,TGTGCCAGCAGCCAGGGACTAGCGTCCACCGGGGAGCTGTTTTTT
TRBV6-1,TRBD1,TRBJ1-3,NA,CASSDPGQGDHTIYF,TGTGCCAGCAGTGACCCCGGACAGGGGGATCACACCATATATTTT
TRBV11-2,NA,TRBJ1-1,NA,CASGNTEAFF,TGTGCCAGCGGAAACACTGAAGCTTTCTTT
TRBV11-2,NA,TRBJ1-5,NA,CASSLAGHQYSNQPQHF,TGTGCCAGCAGCTTAGCCGGACATCAGTATAGCAATCAGCCCCAGCATTTT
TRBV29-1,TRBD1,TRBJ2-5,once,CSADDRGETQYF,TGCAGCGCCGACGACAGGGGGGAGACCCAGTACTTC
TRBV27,NA,TRBJ1-1,NA,CASSLSGPLGGTEAFF,TGTGCCAGCAGTTTATCCGGGCCCTTAGGGGGCACTGAAGCTTTCTTT
TRBV6-1,NA,TRBJ2-2,few,CASRGRGDTGELFF,TGTGCCAGCAGGGGCAGGGGTGACACCGGGGAGCTGTTTTTT
TRBV4-2,TRBD2,TRBJ2-1,NA,CASTIVSRSASGDNEQFF,TGTGCCAGCACCATCGTTTCAAGATCGGCTAGCGGAGACAATGAGCAGTTCTTC
TRBV5-1,TRBD2,TRBJ2-1,NA,CASSPDPGLGVNEQFF,TGCGCCAGCAGCCCGGATCCGGGACTAGGGGTCAATGAGCAGTTCTTC
TRBV5-8,NA,TRBJ2-7,many,CASSPTGHTWRDTYEQYF,TGTGCCAGCAGCCCAACGGGACACACCTGGCGGGACACCTACGAGCAGTACTTC
TRBV18,NA,TRBJ1-2,NA,CASSPEGSPSGYTF,TGTGCCAGCTCACCGGAGGGGTCTCCGTCAGGCTACACCTTC
TRBV2,TRBD1,TRBJ1-5,NA,CASSAGQGIRKPQHF,TGTGCCAGCAGCGCGGGACAGGGAATCCGAAAGCCCCAGCATTTT
TRBV5-1,NA,TRBJ2-7,once,CASSLGGTPNEQYF,TGCGCCAGCAGCTTGGGAGGGACACCGAACGAGCAGTACTTC
TRBV7-8,NA,TRBJ2-7,NA,CASSMTSSAGTGEQYF,TGTGCCAGCAGCATGACTAGTTCGGCTGGGACTGGCGAGCAGTACTTC
TRBV30,NA,TRBJ2-3,NA,CAWSVGSGPDTQYF,TGTGCCTGGAGTGTAGGTAGCGGTCCTGATACGCAGTATTTT
TRBV7-2,TRBD2,TRBJ2-5,NA,CASSSSGSPQETQYF,TGTGCCAGCAGCTCTAGCGGGAGTCCCCAAGAGACCCAGTACTTC
TRBV29-1,TRBD2,TRBJ2-1,NA,CSVRTSTEQFF,TGCAGCGTCCGGACTAGCACTGAGCAGTTCTTC
TRBV11-2,NA,TRBJ2-3,NA,CASSFDPGDTQYF,TGTGCCAGCAGCTTCGACCCCGGGGATACGCAGTATTTT
TRBV27,TRBD2,TRBJ2-1,NA,CASSLSLGTSPIEQFF,TGTGCCAGCAGTTTATCTCTCGGGACTAGCCCGATTGAGCAGTTCTTC
TRBV5-1,TRBD2,TRBJ2-7,NA,CASSLATSGNQIAYEQYF,TGCGCCAGCAGCTTGGCCACTAGCGGAAACCAAATCGCCTACGAGCAGTACTTC
TRBV11-2,NA,TRBJ2-2,NA,CASSSQSGSGELFF,TGTGCCAGCAGCTCACAGTCCGGGTCCGGGGAGCTGTTTTTT
TRBV5-6,NA,TRBJ1-1,NA,CASSRNTEAFF,TGTGCCAGCAGTCGGAACACTGAAGCTTTCTTT
TRBV5-6,NA,TRBJ1-5,NA,CASSLGGTNQPQHF,TGTGCCAGCAGCTTGGGGGGGACCAATCAGCCCCAGCATTTT
TRBV28,NA,TRBJ1-5,NA,CASREGLSNQPQHF,TGTGCCAGCAGGGAGGGACTGTCGAATCAGCCCCAGCATTTT
TRBV29-1,NA,TRBJ2-2,NA,CSVVRSTGELFF,TGCAGCGTTGTGAGGAGCACCGGGGAGCTGTTTTTT
TRBV5-1,TRBD2,TRBJ2-3,NA,CASSLSGRVPDTQYF,TGCGCCAGCAGCTTAAGCGGGAGGGTCCCAGATACGCAGTATTTT
TRBV7-2,TRBD1,TRBJ2-7,NA,CASSLWTGSSYEQYF,TGTGCCAGCAGCTTATGGACAGGGAGCTCCTACGAGCAGTACTTC
TRBV13,TRBD1,TRBJ1-1,NA,CASSTHRDRENTEAFF,TGTGCCAGCAGCACCCACCGGGACAGGGAGAACACTGAAGCTTTCTTT
TRBV2,NA,TRBJ1-1,once,CASRREWGSTEAFF,TGTGCCAGTCGGCGGGAGTGGGGGAGCACTGAAGCTTTCTTT